The source of this TCR beta chain is a study of blood T cell repertoires in COVID-19. Overall study: Both acute and convalescent COVID-19 samples were obtained from the United States, Italy and Spain. Sources were T cells, B-cell-depleted T cells, or PBMCs; the material itself was cDNA or gDNA.

The CDR3 runs 14 residues. From germline, CDR1 is SNHLY and CDR2 FYNNEI. Trimming removed 7 bases from V and 5 bases from J, with 17 bases in between. Authors' analysis steps: Amplification of reference gene primers provided the estimated nucleated cell counts. Sequencing was performed with immunoSEQ multiplex PCR; in TCRdb, only in-frame clones are kept and a portion is missing. For V, J and clone size, that table is used; D and trimming come from the DNA. The profile shows around 15,000 clones, 70% to 75% of them singletons. This clonotype was sampled from a man aged 60 to 69 with acute or convalescent COVID-19. The sample comprised peripheral blood. The chain joins TRBV2 to TRBJ2-5, with D tentatively TRBD2 (5 bases). The CDR3 DNA reads as TGTGCCAGCAAATCTAGGGCCCGAGGGGAGACCCAGTACTTC. This translates into CASKSRARGETQYF.